There are many counts of the clone carrying this TCR beta chain. The antigen is undetermined. The ends lost 4 bases at V and 6 bases at J; junction bases unmatched: 14. The germline V gene encodes CDR1 MDHEN and CDR2 SYDVKM. The CDR3 consists of 17 residues. Researchers prepared the TCRbeta library using unique molecular identifiers, the study reports. TCRdb redid the calling of the PCR reads with MiXCR, one entry per CDR3 protein. Of about 870,000 distinct CDR3 sequences listed, approximately 15% are singletons. The data derive from a study of T-cell reconstitution after alpha-beta-depleted transplantation in children. Regarding the study as a whole: Elevated TCRbeta diversity at day 60 was traced, in some patients, to surviving recipient T cells and thymic progenitors. Several hundred expanded graft clones reportedly were the source of alpha-beta T cells about two months after transplant. T cells produced anew were the main source of T-cell counts and diversity one year after transplant.

The specimen comprised PBMCs, mostly from graft donor cells, sampled 360 days after TCRalphabeta/CD19-depleted stem cell transplant. The chain links TRBV28 to TRBJ2-3; 9 nucleotides agree with TRBD2. The TCR sequence derives from a male patient younger than 18 who had a stem cell transplant for acute lymphoblastic leukemia, so the T cells may come from the graft donor. The chain's CDR3 is CASSSRGLAFEADTQYF. CDR3 DNA: TGTGCCAGCAGTTCCCGGGGACTAGCCTTTGAGGCGGATACGCAGTATTTT. Full variable domain (missing parts from reference TRBV28 and TRBJ2-3): DVKVTQSSRYLVKRTGEKVFLECVQDMDHENMFWYRQDPGLGLRLIYFSYDVKMKEKGDIPEGYSVSREKKERFSLILESASTNQTSMYLCASSSRGLAFEADTQYFGPGTRLTVL.